Below, 32 T cell receptor beta chains from the same sample are listed, as sequenced in a study of T cell responses to AZD1222 COVID-19 vaccine. The method was immunoSEQ multiplex PCR; TCRdb's version includes in-frame clones alone and lacks a portion of them. This table holds around 84,000 clones, about 90% found once. Sequencing used peripheral blood, obtained on day 0 of MenACWY control vaccination. Source of these receptors: an adult in good health.

This chain connects TRBV5-4 to TRBJ2-7; D is undetermined. The germline CDR1 and CDR2 sequences are SGHNT and YYREEE (reference sequence). This CDR3 is built from 13 residues. Trimming removed 0 bases at V and 6 bases at J, with 10 bases between. In DNA, the CDR3 is TGTGCCAGCAGCTTGGGTTCAGAGCGCGAGCAGTACTTC. This encodes CASSLGSEREQYF.

The chain carries TRBV2 and TRBJ1-2; D unresolved. The V gene's germline CDR1 is SNHLY and CDR2 FYNNEI. V shed 3 bases and J shed 7 bases, with 3 bases lying between them. The CDR3 has 10 residues. CDR3 loop: CASSDPGYTF. The CDR3 coding sequence is TGTGCCAGCAGTGACCCTGGCTACACCTTC.

The chain has TRBV7-8 and TRBJ1-3, with unresolved D. This CDR3 has 17 amino acids. The germline V and J ends were trimmed by 5 bases and 3 bases, with 20 bases remaining between them. Per germline, CDR1 SGHVS and CDR2 FQNEAQ. CDR3 sequence reads: CASSPRQTLTIGNTIYF. The CDR3 bases are TGTGCCAGCAGCCCGCGCCAAACGTTGACAATTGGAAACACCATATATTTT.

The chain carries TRBV6-2 or TRBV6-3 and TRBJ2-1, with TRBD1 matching over 9 bases. Germline V gene lookup returns CDR1 MNHEY and CDR2 SVGEGT. Trimming at V came to 4 bases and at J to 13 bases, leaving 14 bases not matched to a gene. This CDR3 has 15 amino acids. The CDR3 nucleotides read TGTGCCAGCAGTTCCACCGGGACAGGGACGGAGCTACAGTTCTTC. Translation: CASSSTGTGTELQFF.

This clone was seen just once. The rearrangement uses TRBV28 and TRBJ1-2, with D possibly being TRBD1 (5 bases). The germline gives CDR1 MDHEN, CDR2 SYDVKM. Trimming left V 5 bases short and J 6 bases short, with 16 bases between. CDR3 length equals 14 residues. CDR3 DNA: TGTGCCAGCAGTCTACTTGGGGGGGAGGATGGCTACACCTTC. Protein sequence: CASSLLGGEDGYTF.

This rearrangement joins TRBV13 to TRBJ1-1; no clear D. The CDR3 is 13 amino acids. V was cut by 2 bases and J by 0 bases, with 4 bases left in between. CDR1 PRHDT and CDR2 FYEKMQ come from the germline V gene (reference sequence). The CDR3 loop is CASSLRVNTEAFF. CDR3 coding DNA: TGTGCCAGCAGCTTACGGGTGAACACTGAAGCTTTCTTT. The full variable domain, in which reference TRBV13 and TRBJ1-1 provide the parts outside the CDR3, is AAGVIQSPRHLIKEKRETATLKCYPIPRHDTVYWYQQGPGQDPQFLISFYEKMQSDKGSIPDRFSAQQFSDYHSELNMSSLELGDSALYFCASSLRVNTEAFFGQGTRLTVV.

This chain uses TRBV19 with TRBJ1-5, with a possible D match to TRBD1 (5 bases). V was cut by 8 bases and J by 2 bases, with 16 bases left in between. The CDR3 contains 15 residues. CDR1 and CDR2 from the germline V gene are LNHDA and SQIVND (reference sequence). The CDR3 DNA follows: TGTGCCAGTCGGGACTCAGGGATTGGCAATCAGCCCCAGCATTTT. This translates into CASRDSGIGNQPQHF.

This chain links TRBV2 with TRBJ1-3; D is uncertain. V shed 5 bases and J shed 2 bases, with 16 bases lying between them. The germline V gene has CDR1 SNHLY and CDR2 FYNNEI. The CDR3 extends over 16 amino acids. CDR3 residues: CASSPTLAATGNTIYF. The CDR3 DNA is TGTGCCAGCAGTCCCACGTTGGCAGCCACTGGAAACACCATATATTTT.

CDR3 in amino acids: CASREGVTDTQYF. The CDR3 coding sequence is TGTGCCTCCAGGGAGGGGGTGACAGATACGCAGTATTTT. The chain uses TRBV28 and TRBJ2-3; TRBD2 is a possible D gene (7 bases). Deletions cut 11 bases from V and 3 bases from J, with 15 bases between. Germline CDR1 is MDHEN and CDR2 is SYDVKM. CDR3 length equals 13 residues.

This chain links TRBV3-1 (or the pseudogene TRBV3-2) with TRBJ2-7; the D gene is possibly TRBD2 (5 bases). Germline V gene data show CDR1 as LGHDT and CDR2 as YNNKEL (reference sequence). The CDR3 covers 15 residues. Between the trimmed V and J ends, which lost 0 bases and 2 bases, there was a span of 11 bases. The DNA for the CDR3 is TGTGCCAGCAGCCAAGATTCGGGCGGGCCCTACGAGCAGTACTTC. Translated: CASSQDSGGPYEQYF.

This rearrangement joins TRBV3-1 (or the pseudogene TRBV3-2) to TRBJ1-5; possible D gene TRBD1, 5 bases. This CDR3 has 14 amino acids. Trimming removed 4 bases at V and 5 bases at J, with 12 bases between. Germline CDR1 reads LGHDT; CDR2 reads YNNKEL (reference sequence). The CDR3 coding sequence is TGTGCCAGCAGCCCCCAGGGTGTTGATCAGCCCCAGCATTTT. Its protein is CASSPQGVDQPQHF.

The chain recombines TRBV18 with TRBJ2-7, with TRBD1 identical over 9 bases. The CDR3 runs to 13 residues. J was trimmed by 6 bases and V by 5 bases; bases with no gene match: 5. Germline V gene sequence: CDR1 KGHSH, CDR2 LQKENI. This CDR3 reads CASSVATGGEQYF. As DNA, the CDR3 is TGTGCCAGCTCAGTCGCGACAGGGGGCGAGCAGTACTTC.

This clone was counted only a few times. The V and J genes are TRBV15 and TRBJ1-1; the D is unclear. The V end was cut by 1 base, the J end by 1 base, with 7 bases between. The germline CDR1 and CDR2 sequences are LNHNV and YYDKDF (reference sequence). This CDR3 is built from 14 residues. In DNA form, the CDR3 reads TGTGCCACCAGCAGAGGGACCGAGAACACTGAAGCTTTCTTT. Translated, it gives CATSRGTENTEAFF.

In this sample, this clone turned up once. V and J are TRBV9 and TRBJ1-4; 9 nucleotides align to TRBD1. The CDR3 spans 15 residues. Unmatched junction bases numbered 5, after V lost 4 bases and J lost 4 bases. CDR1 and CDR2 from the germline V gene are SGDLS and YYNGEE. This CDR3 reads CASSRRDRDNEKLFF. The CDR3 bases are TGTGCCAGCAGCCGACGGGACAGGGATAATGAAAAACTGTTTTTT.

CDR3 loop: CASSGNQRETQYF. In DNA form, the CDR3 reads TGTGCCAGTAGTGGCAATCAGCGGGAGACCCAGTACTTC. The chain is built from TRBV19 and TRBJ2-5, with D perhaps TRBD2 (5 bases). Germline lookup yields CDR1 LNHDA and CDR2 SQIVND (reference sequence). The CDR3 spans 13 residues. V lost 5 bases and J 5 bases, leaving 12 bases between the germline ends.

V and J are TRBV6-2 or TRBV6-3 and TRBJ1-5; D is uncertain. V was cut by 4 bases and J by 5 bases, with 15 bases left in between. The length of the CDR3 is 15 residues. CDR1 is MNHEY and CDR2 is SVGEGT in the germline V gene. The CDR3 nucleotides read TGTGCCAGCAGTTCCCGGGCCCCACGGGATCAGCCCCAGCATTTT. This encodes CASSSRAPRDQPQHF.

As to this clone: Other nucleotide sequences in the sample specify the same CDR3. V is TRBV7-8 and J is TRBJ2-2; 7 bases align to TRBD1. V shed 5 bases and J 7 bases; nucleotides not matched to a gene: 7. CDR1 is SGHVS, CDR2 FQNEAQ, per germline. The CDR3 sequence is 14 residues long. CDR3: CASSLRQGVGELFF. CDR3 nucleotide sequence: TGTGCCAGCAGCCTGCGACAGGGAGTCGGGGAGCTGTTTTTT.

The chain joins TRBV5-5 to TRBJ2-1; 12 bases fit TRBD2. CDR3 length: 15 residues. Germline CDR1 and CDR2: SGHKS and YYEKEE (reference sequence). Trimming took 2 bases from V and 10 from J; bases not matched to a gene: 7. The CDR3 DNA reads as TGTGCCAGCAGCTTACTAGCGGGAGGAGCCTACGAGCAGTTCTTC. Its translation: CASSLLAGGAYEQFF.

The chain recombines TRBV18 with TRBJ2-3, with a weak D call TRBD1 (6 bases). The CDR3 is made up of 13 amino acids. V dropped 5 bases and J dropped 6 bases, with 12 bases sitting between them. Germline CDR1 KGHSH, CDR2 LQKENI. The CDR3 coding sequence is TGTGCCAGCTCATCGGGACAAAGGGATACGCAGTATTTT. Translated: CASSSGQRDTQYF.

This clone was recorded once. V and J are TRBV28 and TRBJ2-1, with 7 positions matching TRBD2. This CDR3 is built from 16 residues. Germline V gene sequence: CDR1 MDHEN, CDR2 SYDVKM. Trimming took 3 bases from V and 7 from J; bases not matched to a gene: 12. The DNA for the CDR3 is TGTGCCAGCAGTTTCTTCGGAGCGGGGAGCTTGAATGAGCAGTTCTTC. Translated, it gives CASSFFGAGSLNEQFF.

A few counts support this clone. V usage is TRBV28 and J usage is TRBJ1-6, with 10 bases aligning to TRBD1. Germline V gives CDR1 MDHEN, CDR2 SYDVKM. There are 15 residues in the CDR3. The junction had 9 bases not matched to a gene; V was cut back by 8 bases and J by 8 bases. CDR3 amino acids: CASFSTGTGDSPLHF. DNA for the CDR3: TGTGCCAGCTTTTCGACCGGGACAGGGGATTCACCCCTCCACTTT.

V usage is TRBV27 and J usage is TRBJ1-6; D remains unclear. V gave up 0 bases and J gave up 7 bases, with 10 bases separating them. The CDR3 consists of 15 residues. CDR1 and CDR2 from the germline V gene are MNHEY and SMNVEV (reference sequence). CDR3 nucleotide sequence: TGTGCCAGCAGTTTATCGAAGATAGCGAATTCACCCCTCCACTTT. This codes for CASSLSKIANSPLHF.

The CDR3 DNA sequence: TGTGCCTGGGTCCGGAGCGGGGGGCTACGAGAGACCCAGTACTTC. Its protein product is CAWVRSGGLRETQYF. J is TRBJ2-5 and V is TRBV30; 9 bases line up with TRBD2. With V trimmed by 5 bases and J by 4 bases, 11 bases remained unmatched. The germline gives CDR1 GTSNPN, CDR2 SVGIG (reference sequence). The CDR3 covers 15 residues.

The V gene is TRBV15, the J gene TRBJ2-1, with 7 bases matching TRBD2. The ends lost 0 bases at V and 7 bases at J; junction bases unmatched: 9. This CDR3 is built from 16 residues. CDR1 and CDR2 from the germline V gene are LNHNV and YYDKDF (reference sequence). This chain's CDR3 is CATSRDLTGGGNEQFF. In nucleotides, the CDR3 is TGTGCCACCAGCAGAGATCTGACGGGAGGAGGGAATGAGCAGTTCTTC.

This chain joins TRBV5-1 and TRBJ2-1, with 13 bases aligning to TRBD2. Germline V gene sequence: CDR1 SGHRS, CDR2 YFSETQ. The V segment lost 0 bases and the J segment 7 bases; nucleotides outside the gene matches: 7. The CDR3 is 17 amino acids. The CDR3 DNA reads TGCGCCAGCAGCTTGGGCGGACTAGCGGGGGTGGGTAATGAGCAGTTCTTC. Its translation is CASSLGGLAGVGNEQFF.

The V call is TRBV28, the J call TRBJ2-1; 13 bases fit TRBD2. The V and J ends lost 5 bases and 1 base, in that order; junction bases with no gene match: 5. The CDR3 consists of 17 residues. Germline CDR1 reads MDHEN; CDR2 reads SYDVKM. CDR3 sequence: CASSPRTSGSSYNEQFF. The CDR3 DNA is TGTGCCAGCAGTCCGCGGACTAGCGGGAGTTCCTACAATGAGCAGTTCTTC. The full variable domain, in which reference TRBV28 and TRBJ2-1 provide the parts outside the CDR3, is DVKVTQSSRYLVKRTGEKVFLECVQDMDHENMFWYRQDPGLGLRLIYFSYDVKMKEKGDIPEGYSVSREKKERFSLILESASTNQTSMYLCASSPRTSGSSYNEQFFGPGTRLTVL.

J is TRBJ2-1 and V is TRBV18; 7 nucleotides align to TRBD1. The CDR3 spans 15 residues. The V gene's germline CDR1 is KGHSH and CDR2 LQKENI. The V and J ends lost 3 bases and 8 bases, in that order; junction bases with no gene match: 10. CDR3 protein: CASSPPSPQGHEQFF. The CDR3 nucleotides are TGTGCCAGCTCACCCCCGTCCCCACAGGGGCATGAGCAGTTCTTC.

This clone was recorded only once. The V and J genes are TRBV19 and TRBJ2-3; 8 bases line up with TRBD2. The J segment lost 0 bases and the V segment lost 5 bases, leaving 10 bases of the junction unmatched. The V gene's germline CDR1 is LNHDA and CDR2 SQIVND (reference sequence). CDR3 length equals 17 residues. The CDR3 coding sequence is TGTGCCAGTAGTTTAACCGGGACTAGACATAGCACAGATACGCAGTATTTT. It translates to CASSLTGTRHSTDTQYF.

V and J are TRBV3-1 (or the pseudogene TRBV3-2) and TRBJ2-3; D not resolved. Germline loops: CDR1 LGHDT, CDR2 YNNKEL (reference sequence). Trimming took 1 base from V and 0 from J, leaving 5 bases between them. The CDR3 contains 14 residues. CDR3 coding DNA: TGTGCCAGCAGCCAAGTGGTTAGCACAGATACGCAGTATTTT. Translated, it gives CASSQVVSTDTQYF.

The chain uses TRBV9 and TRBJ2-5, with 7 bases that match TRBD1. V was pared by 3 bases and J by 3 bases, with 8 bases of the junction left unmatched. Per germline, CDR1 SGDLS and CDR2 YYNGEE. CDR3 length: 15 amino acids. CDR3 amino acids: CASSAGDSSKETQYF. The CDR3 nucleotides are TGTGCCAGCAGCGCTGGGGACAGCTCCAAAGAGACCCAGTACTTC.

The V call is TRBV6-5, the J call TRBJ2-5; 8 bases map to TRBD2. Trimming removed 2 bases from V and 5 bases from J; junction bases left unmatched: 7. This CDR3 contains 15 residues. Germline assignment: CDR1 MNHEY and CDR2 SVGAGI. The DNA for the CDR3 is TGTGCCAGCAGTTACAGCGGGGGCGGCAGGGAGACCCAGTACTTC. Translated: CASSYSGGGRETQYF.

V is TRBV6-5 and J is TRBJ2-6; the D is unclear. Germline values: CDR1 MNHEY, CDR2 SVGAGI. Trimming took 2 bases from V and 1 from J, leaving 9 bases between them. The CDR3 has 16 residues. The CDR3 reads CASSYGRTSGANVLTF. The CDR3 DNA reads TGTGCCAGCAGTTACGGCAGAACGTCTGGGGCCAACGTCCTGACTTTC.